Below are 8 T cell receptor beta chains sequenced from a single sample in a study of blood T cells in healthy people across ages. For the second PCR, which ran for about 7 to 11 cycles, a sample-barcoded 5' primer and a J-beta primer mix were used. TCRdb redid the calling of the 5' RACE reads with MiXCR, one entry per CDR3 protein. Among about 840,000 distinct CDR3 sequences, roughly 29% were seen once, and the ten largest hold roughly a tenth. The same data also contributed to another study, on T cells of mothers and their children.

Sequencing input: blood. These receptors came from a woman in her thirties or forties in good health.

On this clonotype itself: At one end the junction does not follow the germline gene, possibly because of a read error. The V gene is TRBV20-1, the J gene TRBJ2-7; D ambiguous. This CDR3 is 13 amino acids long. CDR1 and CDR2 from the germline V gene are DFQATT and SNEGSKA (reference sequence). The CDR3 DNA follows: TGCAGTGCTAGAGTTGGCAGTTCCTACAAGCAGTACTTC. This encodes CSARVGSSYKQYF.

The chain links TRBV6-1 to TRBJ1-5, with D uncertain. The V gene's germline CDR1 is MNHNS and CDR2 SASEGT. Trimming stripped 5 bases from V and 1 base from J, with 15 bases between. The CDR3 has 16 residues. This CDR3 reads CASSPGTKRSNQPQHF. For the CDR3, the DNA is TGTGCCAGCAGTCCCGGTACCAAGAGGAGCAATCAGCCCCAGCATTTT.

CDR3 bases: TGTGCCAGCAGTCTGAGCTGGGACAGCACCTACGAGCAGTACTTC. Encoded protein: CASSLSWDSTYEQYF. The chain carries TRBV27 and TRBJ2-7; 7 nucleotides match TRBD1. V was clipped by 5 bases and J by 2 bases; unmatched bases: 9. The CDR3 runs 15 residues. Germline CDR1 reads MNHEY; CDR2 reads SMNVEV (reference sequence).

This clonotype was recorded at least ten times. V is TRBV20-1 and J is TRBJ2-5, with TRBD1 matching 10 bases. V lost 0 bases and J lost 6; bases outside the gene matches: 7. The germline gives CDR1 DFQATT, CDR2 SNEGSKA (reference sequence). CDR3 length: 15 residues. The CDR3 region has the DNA TGCAGTGCTAGAGATACGGGGACAGGGGCAAAGACCCAGTACTTC. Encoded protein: CSARDTGTGAKTQYF.

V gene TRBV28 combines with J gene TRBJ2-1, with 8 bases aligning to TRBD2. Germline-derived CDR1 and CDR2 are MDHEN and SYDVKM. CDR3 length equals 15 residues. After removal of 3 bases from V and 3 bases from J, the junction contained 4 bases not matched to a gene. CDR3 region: CASSFQRGIYNEQFF. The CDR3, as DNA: TGTGCCAGCAGTTTCCAGCGGGGGATCTACAATGAGCAGTTCTTC.

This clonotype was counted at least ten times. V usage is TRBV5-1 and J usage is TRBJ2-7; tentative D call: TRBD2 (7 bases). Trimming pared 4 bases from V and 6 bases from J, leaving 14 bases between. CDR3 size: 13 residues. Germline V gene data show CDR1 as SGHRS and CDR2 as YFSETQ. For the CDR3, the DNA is TGCGCCAGCAGCCGTGGGGGGGGCGGCGAGCAGTACTTC. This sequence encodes CASSRGGGGEQYF.

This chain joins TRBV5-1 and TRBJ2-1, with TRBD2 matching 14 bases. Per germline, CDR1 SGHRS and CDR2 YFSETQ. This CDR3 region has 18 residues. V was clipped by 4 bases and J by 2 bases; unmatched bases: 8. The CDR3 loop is CASSHSTSGGVTYNEQFF. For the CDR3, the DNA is TGCGCCAGCAGCCATTCGACTAGCGGGGGGGTAACCTACAATGAGCAGTTCTTC.

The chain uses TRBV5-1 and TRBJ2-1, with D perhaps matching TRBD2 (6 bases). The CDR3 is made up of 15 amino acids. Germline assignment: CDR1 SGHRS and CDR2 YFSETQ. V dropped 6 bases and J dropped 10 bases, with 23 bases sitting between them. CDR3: CASKEGAVTYSEQFF. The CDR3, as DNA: TGCGCCAGCAAGGAGGGAGCGGTCACCTACAGCGAGCAGTTCTTC.